The 20 T cell receptor beta chains listed next were all sequenced from one sample in a study of response to subunit inactivated influenza vaccine. TCRdb independently ran MiXCR on the RT-PCR reads; one entry per CDR3 protein. The data hold about 480,000 distinct CDR3 sequences, with around 9.9% observed a single time. Sequencing was performed on PBMCs from blood, taken 40 to 50 days after vaccination. These receptors all come from a man aged 45-65 years who received an inactivated influenza vaccine.

Concerning this clonotype: Relative to the germline gene, one junction end is altered; a read error may explain this. The CDR3 DNA is TGCAGTGCTGTAGCGGGGAGCCAGATCTTC. This gives the protein CSAVAGSQIF. V gene TRBV20-1 combines with J gene TRBJ2-1; 8 bases are a match to TRBD2. This CDR3 is 10 amino acids long. Germline values: CDR1 DFQATT, CDR2 SNEGSKA (reference sequence).

The chain links TRBV27 to TRBJ2-7, with 13 bases fitting TRBD2. V shed 3 bases, J shed 4 bases, and the junction held 9 bases outside the gene matches. From germline, CDR1 is MNHEY and CDR2 SMNVEV (reference sequence). There are 17 residues in the CDR3. CDR3 nucleotides: TGTGCCAGCAGTTTTGTCCCACCGGGACTAGCGGGATACGAGCAGTACTTC. Protein sequence: CASSFVPPGLAGYEQYF.

This rearrangement joins TRBV6-2 or TRBV6-3 to TRBJ2-1; D uncertain. CDR1 and CDR2 from the germline V gene are MNHEY and SVGEGT. CDR3 length: 14 residues. V lost 11 bases to trimming and J lost 5 bases, with 19 bases between them. For the CDR3, the DNA is TGTGCCTGCCTGGGGTTTCTAGGAAACAATGAGCAGTTCTTC. Translated: CACLGFLGNNEQFF.

This clonotype was seen a few times. The chain links TRBV29-1 to TRBJ2-7, with a weak D call TRBD2 (5 bases). V lost 6 bases and J lost 3, with 9 bases in between. This CDR3 comprises 11 residues. Germline values: CDR1 SQVTM, CDR2 ANQGSEA. This CDR3 reads CSVERSYEQYF. The CDR3 bases are TGCAGCGTGGAGCGGAGCTACGAGCAGTACTTC.

Notes on this clonotype: A clone one base away is much larger, so this may be a read error. The chain is built from TRBV5-5 and TRBJ2-1; D remains ambiguous. CDR1 SGHKS and CDR2 YYEKEE come from the germline V gene (reference sequence). CDR3 length: 15 residues. The CDR3 is CAGSLAPEPYNEQFF. The DNA for the CDR3 is TGTGCCGGCAGCTTGGCCCCAGAACCCTACAATGAGCAGTTCTTC. The full variable domain, in which reference TRBV5-5 and TRBJ2-1 provide the parts outside the CDR3, is DAGVTQSPTHLIKTRGQQVTLRCSPISGHKSVSWYQQVLGQGPQFIFQYYEKEERGRGNFPDRFSARQFPNYSSELNVNALLLGDSALYLCAGSLAPEPYNEQFFGPGTRLTVL.

The chain employs TRBV4-3 and TRBJ1-6; D is undetermined. V lost 0 bases, J lost 0 bases, and 9 bases lay in between. This CDR3 region has 17 residues. CDR1 is LGHNA and CDR2 is YSLEER in the germline V gene. CDR3 nucleotides: TGCGCCAGCAGCCAAGATCCTTCCAGCTCCTATAATTCACCCCTCCACTTT. Encoded protein: CASSQDPSSSYNSPLHF.

Many counts were recorded for this clonotype. The chain has TRBV20-1 and TRBJ2-3; no clear D. This CDR3 comprises 10 residues. Germline V CDR1 and CDR2: DFQATT, SNEGSKA (reference sequence). The V end was cut by 7 bases, the J end by 6 bases, with 8 bases between. The CDR3 loop is CSGTLDTQYF. In DNA form, the CDR3 reads TGCAGTGGAACCTTGGATACGCAGTATTTT.

At least ten counts were recorded for this clonotype. The rearrangement uses TRBV12-3 or TRBV12-4 and TRBJ2-1, with 10 bases identical to TRBD1. The V segment lost 3 bases and the J segment 4 bases; nucleotides outside the gene matches: 6. The CDR3 length is 16 residues. CDR3 coding DNA: TGTGCCAGCAGTTTTATGCGGGACAGGGGTTACAATGAGCAGTTCTTC. This codes for CASSFMRDRGYNEQFF.

This clonotype was detected a few times. The V and J genes are TRBV6-1 and TRBJ2-7, with 7 positions matching TRBD1. Trimming at V came to 3 bases and at J to 3 bases, leaving 8 bases not matched to a gene. In germline, CDR1 is MNHNS, CDR2 SASEGT. The CDR3 has 15 amino acids. DNA of the CDR3: TGTGCCAGCAGTGACGAGGGGACAGCTTACTACGAGCAGTACTTC. It yields the protein CASSDEGTAYYEQYF.

This clonotype was counted many times. The chain joins TRBV12-3 or TRBV12-4 to TRBJ2-3, with D tentatively TRBD1 or TRBD2 (5 bases each). Trimming cost V 7 bases and J 8 bases, with 16 bases left between them. This CDR3 comprises 13 residues. The CDR3: CASIRWGYATQYF. The CDR3 region has the DNA TGTGCCAGCATAAGGTGGGGGTATGCTACGCAGTATTTT.

This clonotype was seen at least ten times. The CDR3 DNA reads as TGCAGTGCCTGGGGTCCGAGCTCCTACGAGCAGTACTTC. This codes for CSAWGPSSYEQYF. The chain links TRBV20-1 to TRBJ2-7; D is uncertain. Trimming removed 6 bases from V and 0 bases from J, with 12 bases in between. Germline V lookup: CDR1 DFQATT, CDR2 SNEGSKA (reference sequence). This CDR3 has 13 amino acids.

The chain employs TRBV28 and TRBJ2-5, with D possibly called TRBD1 or TRBD2 (5 bases each). Germline CDR1 and CDR2: MDHEN and SYDVKM. The germline V and J ends were trimmed by 7 bases and 9 bases, with 24 bases remaining between them. The CDR3 contains 15 residues. The CDR3 protein is CASTTEWGGSVAQYF. The CDR3 nucleotides are TGTGCCAGCACTACCGAGTGGGGCGGGTCGGTGGCCCAGTACTTC.

V and J are TRBV10-3 and TRBJ2-5, with 9 bases identical to TRBD2. Germline CDR1 is ENHRY and CDR2 is SYGVKD. The CDR3 has 18 residues. V lost 2 bases and J lost 0; bases outside the gene matches: 10. The CDR3, as DNA: TGTGCCATCAGTGAGATTCGACTAGCGGAGAACTACCAAGAGACCCAGTACTTC. This encodes CAISEIRLAENYQETQYF.

This CDR3 reads CASSRVLGGKLFF. The CDR3 DNA reads as TGTGCCAGCAGCCGAGTTCTGGGGGGAAAACTGTTTTTT. The V gene is TRBV3-1, the J gene TRBJ1-4; D may be TRBD1 (5 bases). This CDR3 contains 13 residues. V lost 4 bases, J lost 10 bases, and 13 bases lay in between. Germline-derived CDR1 and CDR2 are LGHDT and YNNKEL (reference sequence).

The J gene is TRBJ2-5, the V gene TRBV19; 7 bases match TRBD1. V gave up 4 bases and J gave up 2 bases; unmatched junction bases: 1. This CDR3 comprises 13 residues. From germline, CDR1 is LNHDA and CDR2 SQIVND (reference sequence). The CDR3 region has the DNA TGTGCCAGTAGTACGACAGGGCAAGAGACCCAGTACTTC. It encodes CASSTTGQETQYF.

This clonotype was recorded many times. V gene TRBV12-3 or TRBV12-4 combines with J gene TRBJ2-3; TRBD2 matches at 14 bases. The CDR3 runs to 14 residues. V gave up 2 bases and J gave up 14 bases; unmatched junction bases: 6. DNA of the CDR3: TGTGCCAGCAGTTTATCGACTAGCGGGAGGGGTCTGTATTTT. It translates to CASSLSTSGRGLYF.

This clonotype showed up just a few times. The CDR3 region is CASSMGGTEAFF. CDR3 in DNA: TGTGCCAGTAGTATGGGGGGCACTGAAGCTTTCTTT. V and J are TRBV19 and TRBJ1-1, with D tentatively TRBD1 (5 bases). Trimming shortened V by 3 bases and J by 4 bases, and 6 bases separated the two germline ends. The CDR3 has 12 amino acids. In germline, CDR1 is LNHDA, CDR2 SQIVND (reference sequence).

This clonotype appeared a few times. This chain uses TRBV12-3 or TRBV12-4 with TRBJ2-1; D possibly corresponds to TRBD2 (6 bases). With 6 bases removed from V and 0 bases from J, the gap between germline ends came to 12 bases. This CDR3 spans 15 amino acids. CDR3: CASRRSGDSYNEQFF. The CDR3 DNA sequence: TGTGCCAGCAGGCGTAGCGGAGACTCCTACAATGAGCAGTTCTTC.

The chain employs TRBV7-6 and TRBJ2-2; D uncertain. The V and J ends lost 2 bases and 4 bases respectively, with 11 bases between them. Germline loops: CDR1 SGHVS, CDR2 FNYEAQ. The CDR3 loop spans 15 amino acids. CDR3 amino acids: CASSLSASTTGELFF. In DNA form, the CDR3 reads TGTGCCAGCAGCTTATCAGCTAGTACCACCGGGGAGCTGTTTTTT.

This clonotype was detected ten times or more. The rearrangement joins TRBV29-1 to TRBJ2-1; no reliable D call. The length of the CDR3 is 14 residues. V shed 1 base and J shed 0 bases, with 7 bases lying between them. In germline, CDR1 is SQVTM, CDR2 ANQGSEA. The chain's CDR3 is CSVEGRSSYNEQFF. The CDR3 coding sequence is TGCAGCGTTGAAGGCAGGAGCTCCTACAATGAGCAGTTCTTC.